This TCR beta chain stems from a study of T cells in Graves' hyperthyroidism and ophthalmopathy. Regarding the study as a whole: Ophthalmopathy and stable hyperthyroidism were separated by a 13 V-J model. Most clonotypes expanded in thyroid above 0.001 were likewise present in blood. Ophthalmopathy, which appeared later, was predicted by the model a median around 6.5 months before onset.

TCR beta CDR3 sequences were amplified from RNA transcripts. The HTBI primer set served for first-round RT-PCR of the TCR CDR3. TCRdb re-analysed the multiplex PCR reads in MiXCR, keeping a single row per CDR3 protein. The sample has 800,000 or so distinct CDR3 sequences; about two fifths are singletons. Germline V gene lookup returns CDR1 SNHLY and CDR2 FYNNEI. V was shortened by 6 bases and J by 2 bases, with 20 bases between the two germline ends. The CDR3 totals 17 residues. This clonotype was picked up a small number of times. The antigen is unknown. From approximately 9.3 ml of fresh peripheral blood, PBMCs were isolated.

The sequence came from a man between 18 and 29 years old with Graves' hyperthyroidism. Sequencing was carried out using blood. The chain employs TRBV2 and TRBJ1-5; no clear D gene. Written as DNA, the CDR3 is TGTGCCAGCAGCTTACGCAGGACCAATGGGGGCAATCAGCCCCAGCATTTT. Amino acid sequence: CASSLRRTNGGNQPQHF.